This TCR beta chain is drawn from a study of T-cell reconstitution after alpha-beta-depleted transplantation in children. This clonotype occurred a few times. The library targeted TCRbeta and was prepared with unique molecular identifiers. TCRdb itself ran the PCR reads through MiXCR, one entry per CDR3 protein. The data show 350,000 to 450,000 distinct CDR3 sequences, with about an eighth seen just once and approximately 4.3% held by the top ten. Germline CDR1 LGHNA, CDR2 YNFKEQ. CDR3 length equals 16 residues. V lost 3 bases and J lost 2; bases outside the gene matches: 4. This clonotype originated in a human donor who donated a stem cell graft to a child with Fanconi anemia. The gene calls are TRBV4-2 and TRBJ1-5; TRBD1 matches at 10 bases. The sequencing used PBMCs, collected from the stem cell graft. CDR3 amino acids: CASSQGQGTRNQPQHF. CDR3 nucleotides: TGTGCCAGCAGCCAGGGACAGGGGACGCGCAATCAGCCCCAGCATTTT.